The 31 T cell receptor beta chains in this list originate from one sample, sequenced in a study of T cell responses to AZD1222 COVID-19 vaccine (dated by TCRdb to the early 2020s). What the time point label conveys for this sample: baseline before first vaccination. The library was generated by the immunoSEQ multiplex PCR assay. This is the immuneACCESS table as TCRdb keeps it, with only in-frame sequences that have V and J called. A part of the clones is gone; compared with another copy, unresolved V genes explain less than half, and the rest is unexplained. The sample table records 100,000 to 150,000 clones; 88% of these occur just once. Clones ranked in the top ten supply approximately 8% of the sample. The sample here was peripheral blood, taken on day 0 of AZD1222 vaccination. Receptors were obtained from an adult in good health.

The chain uses TRBV6-1 and TRBJ2-3, with D possibly called TRBD1 or TRBD2 (5 bases each). The V gene's germline CDR1 is MNHNS and CDR2 SASEGT. This CDR3 spans 14 amino acids. The germline V and J ends were trimmed by 3 bases and 2 bases, with 9 bases remaining between them. The CDR3 region is CASSDTGATDTQYF. The CDR3 DNA follows: TGTGCCAGCAGTGATACCGGGGCCACAGATACGCAGTATTTT.

This clone was picked up a small number of times. V and J are TRBV5-5 and TRBJ1-2, with 8 bases that match TRBD1. V was clipped by 4 bases and J by 3 bases; unmatched bases: 2. The CDR3 runs 13 residues. Per germline, CDR1 SGHKS and CDR2 YYEKEE (reference sequence). The CDR3 DNA is TGTGCCAGCAGCCCGACAGGGGACTATGGCTACACCTTC. It is translated as CASSPTGDYGYTF. The full variable domain, completed using reference TRBV5-5 and TRBJ1-2, is DAGVTQSPTHLIKTRGQQVTLRCSPISGHKSVSWYQQVLGQGPQFIFQYYEKEERGRGNFPDRFSARQFPNYSSELNVNALLLGDSALYLCASSPTGDYGYTFGSGTRLTVV.

There are a few counts of this clone. This chain joins TRBV5-4 and TRBJ2-7; TRBD1 aligns across 9 bases. The trim removed 7 bases at V and 4 bases at J, leaving 12 bases unmatched. The CDR3 runs to 15 residues. CDR1 is SGHNT, CDR2 YYREEE, per germline (reference sequence). CDR3 DNA sequence: TGTGCCAGCGGAGACAGGGGGTCTTCCTCTTACGAGCAGTACTTC. Encoded protein: CASGDRGSSSYEQYF.

The V gene is TRBV18, the J gene TRBJ2-5; a weak D match, TRBD1 (6 bases). Looked up from germline, CDR1 is KGHSH and CDR2 is LQKENI. V lost 5 bases, J lost 2 bases, and 9 bases lay in between. The CDR3 is 13 residues long. CDR3 coding DNA: TGTGCCAGCTCAAGACAGGAACAAGAGACCCAGTACTTC. Amino acid sequence: CASSRQEQETQYF.

CDR3 region: CASSLDTSQPQHF. CDR3 in DNA: TGTGCCAGCAGCTTAGATACGTCCCAGCCCCAGCATTTT. The V and J genes are TRBV11-2 and TRBJ1-5; D remains ambiguous. The CDR3 is 13 residues long. Germline CDR1 is SGHAT and CDR2 is FQNNGV. Trimming cost V 0 bases and J 7 bases, with 7 bases left between them.

The sample holds one count of this clone. This sequence joins TRBV27 and TRBJ1-2, with TRBD1 matching 8 bases. V lost 5 bases and J lost 4; bases outside the gene matches: 9. Germline loops: CDR1 MNHEY, CDR2 SMNVEV (reference sequence). The CDR3 spans 15 residues. This chain's CDR3 is CASSATGGESYGYTF. CDR3 coding DNA: TGTGCCAGCAGTGCAACAGGGGGGGAGAGCTATGGCTACACCTTC.

This clone showed up just a few times. The chain couples TRBV5-6 to TRBJ1-2; D gene unclear. Trimming removed 5 bases at V and 3 bases at J, with 17 bases between. Per the germline V gene, CDR1 is SGHDT and CDR2 is YYEEEE. The CDR3 is 15 residues long. Here the CDR3 DNA reads TGTGCCAGCAGTCCAATGGGGATCCAGGACTATGGCTACACCTTC. Protein product: CASSPMGIQDYGYTF.

This rearrangement joins TRBV5-4 to TRBJ1-1; D perhaps matches TRBD1 (6 bases). The CDR3 extends over 14 amino acids. V shed 4 bases and J shed 11 bases, with 21 bases lying between them. Germline V lookup: CDR1 SGHNT, CDR2 YYREEE (reference sequence). The CDR3 sequence is CASSVGAYPAGAFF. CDR3 in DNA: TGTGCCAGCAGCGTGGGGGCCTACCCCGCGGGGGCTTTCTTT.

The V gene is TRBV19, the J gene TRBJ1-5, with TRBD1 as a possible D gene (6 bases). This CDR3 contains 13 residues. The germline V gene encodes CDR1 LNHDA and CDR2 SQIVND (reference sequence). Trimming left V 8 bases short and J 6 bases short, with 14 bases between. The CDR3: CASVTGMSQPQHF. In DNA form, the CDR3 reads TGTGCCAGTGTTACAGGGATGAGTCAGCCCCAGCATTTT.

This chain connects TRBV3-1 (or the pseudogene TRBV3-2) to TRBJ2-2; D is unclear. The CDR3 runs to 15 residues. Trimming pared 1 base from V and 0 bases from J, leaving 6 bases between. Germline V CDR1 and CDR2: LGHDT, YNNKEL (reference sequence). CDR3 residues: CASSQGLTNTGELFF. As DNA, the CDR3 is TGTGCCAGCAGCCAAGGGCTTACGAACACCGGGGAGCTGTTTTTT.

This clone occurred once. The V call is TRBV6-6, the J call TRBJ1-6, with D hard to call. The CDR3 runs 13 residues. Trimming cost V 2 bases and J 7 bases, with 6 bases left between them. Germline CDR1 MNHNY, CDR2 SVGAGI (reference sequence). CDR3 sequence (DNA): TGTGCCAGCAGTTACGGCACAAATTCACCCCTCCACTTT. This gives the protein CASSYGTNSPLHF.

The V and J genes are TRBV7-6 and TRBJ1-1; 10 positions match TRBD1. The CDR3 totals 15 residues. In germline, CDR1 is SGHVS, CDR2 FNYEAQ. The ends lost 3 bases at V and 3 bases at J; junction bases unmatched: 4. The chain's CDR3 is CASSLGGQGHTEAFF. The CDR3 DNA sequence: TGTGCCAGCAGCTTGGGGGGACAGGGGCACACTGAAGCTTTCTTT.

The V call is TRBV4-3, the J call TRBJ1-6; no reliable D call. Trimming left V 3 bases short and J 6 bases short, with 15 bases between. The CDR3 consists of 16 residues. Germline V CDR1 and CDR2: LGHNA, YSLEER. CDR3 residues: CASSQVHGVRNSPLHF. The CDR3 bases are TGCGCCAGCAGCCAGGTCCACGGCGTACGTAATTCACCCCTCCACTTT.

In this sample, this clone turned up once. The chain employs TRBV18 and TRBJ1-4, with 9 bases that match TRBD1. Per the germline V gene, CDR1 is KGHSH and CDR2 is LQKENI. This CDR3 is 14 amino acids long. V was clipped by 3 bases and J by 4 bases; unmatched bases: 0. CDR3 region: CASSPGQGNEKLFF. DNA for the CDR3: TGTGCCAGCTCACCGGGACAGGGTAATGAAAAACTGTTTTTT.

J is TRBJ1-5 and V is TRBV18; D not certain. Germline assignment: CDR1 KGHSH and CDR2 LQKENI. Trimming removed 2 bases at V and 0 bases at J, with 8 bases between. CDR3 length equals 15 residues. CDR3 DNA sequence: TGTGCCAGCTCACCAGGCCCCGATAGCAATCAGCCCCAGCATTTT. Amino acid sequence: CASSPGPDSNQPQHF.

The V gene is TRBV12-2, the J gene TRBJ1-2. TRBV12-2 represents a pseudogene. The CDR3 consists of 18 residues. The CDR3 DNA reads TGTGCAAGTCGCTTAGCGCACTTTGCTCCGGGGGGAGAGCATGACTACACCTTC. Translation: CASRLAHFAPGGEHDYTF.

The gene calls are TRBV13 and TRBJ2-5, with a weak D call TRBD2 (7 bases). Trimming left V 5 bases short and J 4 bases short, with 11 bases between. The CDR3 loop spans 13 amino acids. Germline-derived CDR1 and CDR2 are PRHDT and FYEKMQ (reference sequence). CDR3 DNA sequence: TGTGCCAGCAGCCTGGGGGGGCGAGAGACCCAGTACTTC. As protein: CASSLGGRETQYF.

The V and J genes are TRBV12-5 and TRBJ2-5; D might be TRBD1 (6 bases). From germline, CDR1 is LGHNT and CDR2 FRNRAP. Deletions cut 7 bases from V and 0 bases from J, with 9 bases between. The CDR3 runs to 13 residues. For the CDR3, the DNA is TGTGCTAGTGAAAGGGACAACCAAGAGACCCAGTACTTC. This translates into CASERDNQETQYF. The entire variable domain, with the rest obtained from reference TRBV12-5 and TRBJ2-5, is as follows: DARVTQTPRHKVTEMGQEVTMRCQPILGHNTVFWYRQTMMQGLELLAYFRNRAPLDDSGMPKDRFSAEMPDATLATLKIQPSEPRDSAVYFCASERDNQETQYFGPGTRLLVL.

This clone was counted between two and nine times. The CDR3 reads CASSRLGDEQYF. CDR3 nucleotide sequence: TGTGCCAGCAGCCGCCTCGGGGACGAGCAGTACTTC. The rearrangement uses TRBV3-1 (or the pseudogene TRBV3-2) and TRBJ2-7; tentatively, D is TRBD2 (5 bases). V was shortened by 4 bases and J by 5 bases, with 9 bases between the two germline ends. The CDR3 has 12 residues. Germline V CDR1 and CDR2: LGHDT, YNNKEL (reference sequence).

The table lists this clone with a count of one. The rearrangement links TRBV15 to TRBJ2-5; either TRBD1 or TRBD2 may supply D (6 bases each). Deletions cut 0 bases from V and 5 bases from J, with 10 bases between. The CDR3 covers 14 residues. From germline, CDR1 is LNHNV and CDR2 YYDKDF (reference sequence). Here the CDR3 reads CATSRDTGRETQYF. CDR3 sequence (DNA): TGTGCCACCAGCAGAGATACAGGGAGGGAGACCCAGTACTTC.

The chain employs TRBV29-1 and TRBJ2-2; D gene unclear. Germline lookup yields CDR1 SQVTM and CDR2 ANQGSEA. This CDR3 has 12 amino acids. V was trimmed by 7 bases and J by 1 base, leaving 7 bases between them. CDR3 residues: CSGRWNTGELFF. CDR3 in DNA: TGCAGCGGCCGGTGGAACACCGGGGAGCTGTTTTTT.

The chain has TRBV7-2 and TRBJ2-3; weak D call: TRBD1 (5 bases). V was shortened by 5 bases and J by 1 base, with 10 bases between the two germline ends. Germline CDR1 is SGHTA and CDR2 is FQGNSA. There are 14 residues in the CDR3. The CDR3: CASSPQGGTDTQYF. DNA of the CDR3: TGTGCCAGCAGCCCCCAGGGCGGCACAGATACGCAGTATTTT.

The V and J genes are TRBV6-2 or TRBV6-3 and TRBJ1-5; 7 bases align to TRBD1. Per germline, CDR1 MNHEY and CDR2 SVGEGT. The CDR3 extends over 15 amino acids. The junction had 8 bases not matched to a gene; V was cut back by 5 bases and J by 4 bases. CDR3 sequence reads: CASSTRQGGNQPQHF. The CDR3 nucleotides are TGTGCCAGCAGTACCCGACAGGGCGGGAATCAGCCCCAGCATTTT.

V is TRBV5-1 and J is TRBJ1-1; possibly TRBD1 for D (5 bases). The CDR3 has 15 amino acids. Trimming left V 1 base short and J 1 base short, with 11 bases between. The germline gives CDR1 SGHRS, CDR2 YFSETQ. The CDR3 region has the DNA TGCGCCAGCAGCTTGCAGGGCTCAGGGAACACTGAAGCTTTCTTT. Amino acid sequence: CASSLQGSGNTEAFF.

This clone was counted a single time. The chain recombines TRBV5-4 with TRBJ2-7; possible D gene TRBD2, 6 bases. Germline V lookup: CDR1 SGHNT, CDR2 YYREEE (reference sequence). The CDR3 totals 13 residues. Trimming took 4 bases from V and 5 from J, leaving 13 bases between them. The CDR3, as DNA: TGTGCCAGCAGCACCGGGACTGTAAACGAGCAGTACTTC. The encoded protein is CASSTGTVNEQYF.

V usage is TRBV28 and J usage is TRBJ2-7; TRBD1 aligns across 10 bases. Trimming at V came to 8 bases and at J to 5 bases, leaving 6 bases not matched to a gene. In germline, CDR1 is MDHEN, CDR2 SYDVKM. The CDR3 is 13 amino acids. CDR3 coding DNA: TGTGCCAGCCAGGGACAGGGGCTCCACGAGCAGTACTTC. It is translated as CASQGQGLHEQYF.

The gene calls are TRBV10-3 and TRBJ1-2; tentatively, D is TRBD1 (5 bases). V was pared by 2 bases and J by 5 bases, with 12 bases between. The CDR3 covers 14 residues. Per the germline V gene, CDR1 is ENHRY and CDR2 is SYGVKD. CDR3 region: CAISEGGSLYGYTF. DNA of the CDR3: TGTGCCATCAGTGAGGGGGGGTCCCTTTATGGCTACACCTTC.

CDR3 protein: CASNPSQVGSGEQYF. In DNA form, the CDR3 reads TGTGCCAGCAACCCCTCTCAGGTCGGCTCGGGCGAGCAGTACTTC. The chain combines TRBV6-5 with TRBJ2-7, with D hard to call. In germline, CDR1 is MNHEY, CDR2 SVGAGI. The CDR3 consists of 15 residues. Trimming took 7 bases from V and 6 from J, leaving 22 bases between them.

V is TRBV28 and J is TRBJ1-5; D gene unclear. From germline, CDR1 is MDHEN and CDR2 SYDVKM. V was clipped by 1 base and J by 7 bases, with 11 bases between them. This CDR3 has 14 residues. The CDR3 nucleotides read TGTGCCAGCAGTTTATTGGACTCACAGCAGCCCCAGCATTTT. Protein: CASSLLDSQQPQHF.

The chain has TRBV6-5 and TRBJ2-1, with TRBD1 identical over 7 bases. CDR1 and CDR2 (germline): MNHEY, SVGAGI. V was clipped by 2 bases and J by 5 bases; unmatched bases: 6. The CDR3 has 15 residues. CDR3 sequence (DNA): TGTGCCAGCAGTTACCCAACAGGGGCACACAATGAGCAGTTCTTC. Protein product: CASSYPTGAHNEQFF.

This chain joins TRBV7-6 and TRBJ2-7; 14 nucleotides line up with TRBD2. Germline trimming cut 5 bases from V and 1 base from J; bases unmatched to any gene: 4. Looked up from germline, CDR1 is SGHVS and CDR2 is FNYEAQ. CDR3 length: 16 residues. The DNA for the CDR3 is TGTGCCAGCAGCCTCGGGACTAGCGGGGGATCCTACGAGCAGTACTTC. Translated, it gives CASSLGTSGGSYEQYF. The full variable domain, with the rest looked up from reference TRBV7-6 and TRBJ2-7, is GAGVSQSPRYKVTKRGQDVALRCDPISGHVSLYWYRQALGQGPEFLTYFNYEAQQDKSGLPNDRFSAERPEGSISTLTIQRTEQRDSAMYRCASSLGTSGGSYEQYFGPGTRLTVT.